This T cell receptor (beta chain) was obtained from a study of blood T cell repertoires in COVID-19. Whole-study context: From T cells, B-cell-depleted T cells, or PBMCs came the material, which was cDNA or gDNA.

Authors' processing steps: Using reference gene primer amplification, nucleated cell counts were estimated. Measured with immunoSEQ multiplex PCR; TCRdb has only the in-frame clones, and not every one. For V, J and clone size, that table is used; D and trimming come from the DNA. The sample holds tens of thousands of clones, 88% seen once. The germline V gene has CDR1 SNHLY and CDR2 FYNNEI. The CDR3 loop spans 14 amino acids. V lost 5 bases, J lost 12 bases, and 6 bases stayed unmatched. This TCR derives from a man between 65 and 80 years old with acute or convalescent COVID-19. Source material: peripheral blood. V gene TRBV2 combines with J gene TRBJ2-1; TRBD2 matches 14 bases. Here the CDR3 reads CASSLGLAGGGQFF. The CDR3 region has the DNA TGTGCCAGCAGTTTAGGACTAGCGGGGGGTGGGCAGTTCTTC.